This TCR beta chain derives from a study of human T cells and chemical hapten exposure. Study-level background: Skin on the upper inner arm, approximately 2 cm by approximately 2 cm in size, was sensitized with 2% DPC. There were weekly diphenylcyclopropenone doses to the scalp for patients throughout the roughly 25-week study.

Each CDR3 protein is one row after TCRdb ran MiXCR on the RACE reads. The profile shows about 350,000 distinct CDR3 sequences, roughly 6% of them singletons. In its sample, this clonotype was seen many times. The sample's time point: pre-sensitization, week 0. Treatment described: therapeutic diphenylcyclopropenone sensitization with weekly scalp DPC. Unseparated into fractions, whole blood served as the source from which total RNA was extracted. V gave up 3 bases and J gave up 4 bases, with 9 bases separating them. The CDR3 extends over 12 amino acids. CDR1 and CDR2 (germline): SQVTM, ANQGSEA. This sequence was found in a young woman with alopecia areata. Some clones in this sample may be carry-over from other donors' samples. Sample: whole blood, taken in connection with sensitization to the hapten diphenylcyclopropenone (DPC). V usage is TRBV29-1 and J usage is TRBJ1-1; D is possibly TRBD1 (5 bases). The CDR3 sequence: CSVEPQGTEAFF. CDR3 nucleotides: TGCAGCGTTGAGCCCCAGGGCACTGAAGCTTTCTTT. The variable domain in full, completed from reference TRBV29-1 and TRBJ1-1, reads SAVISQKPSRDICQRGTSLTIQCQVDSQVTMMFWYRQQPGQSLTLIATANQGSEATYESGFVIDKFPISRPNLTFSTLTVSNMSPEDSSIYLCSVEPQGTEAFFGQGTRLTVV.